This note documents a single TCR beta chain sequence. This clone's antigen is unknown. Base quality data are lacking; no much larger clone is found one base away. TCRbeta CDR3 regions were amplified from genomic DNA using the immunoSEQ Assay, a bias-controlled multiplex PCR. In the source study's methods: The number of nucleated cells in each sample was estimated from the amplification of reference gene primers within the assay. Sequence reads were collapsed and filtered to measure the absolute abundance of every unique TCRbeta CDR3 rearrangement. For each sample, productive Simpson clonality was calculated by taking the square root of Simpson's diversity index across productive rearrangements. TCRdb carries this immuneACCESS record with in-frame sequences only. Its versions omit some clonotypes, under half of them owing to an unresolved V gene in the studies checked, with the rest unexplained. From that table come the V and J calls and clone size; the DNA was used to work out D and trimming. Present in this sample are some 300,000 clones, approximately 89% of which were seen just once. The ten biggest clones cover roughly 7% of the sample.

The germline V gene gives CDR1 as SGHRS and CDR2 as YFSETQ. The CDR3 has 15 amino acids, counting the end cysteine and phenylalanine. Only the CDR3 part of the read is kept: 45 bases, read in frame from the first base. The germline V and J ends show losses of 1 base and 5 bases respectively, and no gene match explains 2 bases of the junction. This entry comes from a study of blood T cell repertoires in COVID-19 (TCRdb year 2020). Concerning the study at large: Collaborator samples came from the United States, Italy and Spain and covered acute and convalescent phases of COVID-19. The repertoires were released in a freely available public database intended as a resource for research on the immune response to SARS-CoV-2. The prospective study material was composed of cDNA or gDNA derived from T cells, B-cell-depleted T cells, or PBMCs. Sample metadata almost always included a de-identified subject ID, COVID-19 status, age in years and sex. Where available, HLA class I and class II types were obtained from metadata supplied by the sample provider rather than from assay-based typing. Subjects who had been exposed to COVID-19, were actively infected with it, or had recovered from it provided the deeply sampled blood TCRbeta repertoires that made up the dataset. The samples were drawn from two sources: the first 160 participants of the ongoing ImmuneRACE study, and 1,000 to 1,500 subjects contributed by 6 global collaborators. On the study overall, not on this receptor specifically: How much clinical and demographic metadata was included differed by source and by participant, and the metadata was provided uncurated.

A second Seattle source provided samples from volunteer blood donors who had recovered from COVID-19. Whole blood was collected in K2EDTA tubes by collaborating institutions according to the institutions' own protocols. Collaborator samples were shipped for TCRbeta analysis as frozen whole blood, isolated PBMCs, or DNA extracted from either sample type. Material: peripheral blood. The receptor was derived from a woman in her 30s who had recovered from COVID-19. In this chain, TRBV5-1 is recombined with TRBJ2-2; 10 central bases correspond to TRBD2. The CDR3 amino acid sequence is: CASSLTSGETGELFF. The sequence in DNA is TGCGCCAGCAGCTTGACTAGCGGGGAAACCGGGGAGCTGTTTTTT.